This TCR beta chain was recovered during a study of regulatory T cells in long-lasting Graves disease. Time point indicated: newly diagnosed GD, antithyroid drugs for less than 3 months. Isolated PBMC RNA provided the starting material for the TCR library. This clonotype appeared many times. Its antigen is unknown. Trimming pared 2 bases from V and 4 bases from J, leaving 8 bases between. The CDR3 runs to 13 residues. Study-wide points: It was in persistent disease that TRBV28, TRBJ1-2 and TRBJ2-5 were favored. Patients whose Graves' disease persisted exhibited lower TCR diversity than those newly diagnosed.

With iRepertoire HTBI primers and Arm-PCR of CDR3 regions, TCR beta libraries were built. From the multiplex PCR reads, TCRdb called clonotypes with MiXCR, one entry per CDR3 protein. The sample holds a few hundred thousand distinct CDR3 sequences; around 11% are singletons and the top ten take 15% to 20%. This sample was also put to use in a study of T cells in Graves' hyperthyroidism and ophthalmopathy. In that study: Recently diagnosed hyperthyroidism of less than 2 months' duration affected patients aged 18 to 65. Blood also held most thyroid clonotypes expanded beyond 0.001.

The V gene is TRBV12-3 or TRBV12-4, the J gene TRBJ1-1, with D tentatively TRBD1 (6 bases). The sequences come from peripheral blood mononuclear cells (PBMCs), collected at new diagnosis, from a patient treated with antithyroid drugs. The TCR sequence derives from a woman between 18 and 30 years old with Graves disease. CDR3 sequence reads: CASSLRGATEAFF. CDR3 in DNA: TGTGCCAGCAGTTTACGGGGGGCCACTGAAGCTTTCTTT.